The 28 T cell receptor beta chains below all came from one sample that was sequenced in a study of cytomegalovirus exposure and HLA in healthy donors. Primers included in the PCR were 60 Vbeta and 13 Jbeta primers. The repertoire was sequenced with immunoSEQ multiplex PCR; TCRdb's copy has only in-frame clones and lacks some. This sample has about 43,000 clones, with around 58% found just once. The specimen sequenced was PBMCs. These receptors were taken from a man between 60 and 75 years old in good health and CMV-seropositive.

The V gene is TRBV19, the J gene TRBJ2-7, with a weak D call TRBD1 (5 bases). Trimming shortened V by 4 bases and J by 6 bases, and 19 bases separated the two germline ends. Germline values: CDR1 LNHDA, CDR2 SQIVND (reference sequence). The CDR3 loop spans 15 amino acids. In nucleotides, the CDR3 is TGTGCCAGTAGTACAGGAACAGGAATCATCTCCGAGCAGTACTTC. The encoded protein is CASSTGTGIISEQYF.

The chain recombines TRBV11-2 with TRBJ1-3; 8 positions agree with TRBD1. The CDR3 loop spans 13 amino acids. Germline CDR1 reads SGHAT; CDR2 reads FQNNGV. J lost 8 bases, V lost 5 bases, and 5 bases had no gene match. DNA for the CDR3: TGTGCCAGCAGCGACGGACAGGGACACACCATATATTTT. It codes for CASSDGQGHTIYF.

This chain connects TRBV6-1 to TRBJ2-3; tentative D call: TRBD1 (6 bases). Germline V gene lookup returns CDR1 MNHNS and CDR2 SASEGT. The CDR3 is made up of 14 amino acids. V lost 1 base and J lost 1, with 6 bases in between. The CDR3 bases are TGTGCCAGCAGTGAAGAGGGGGGCACAGATACGCAGTATTTT. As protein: CASSEEGGTDTQYF.

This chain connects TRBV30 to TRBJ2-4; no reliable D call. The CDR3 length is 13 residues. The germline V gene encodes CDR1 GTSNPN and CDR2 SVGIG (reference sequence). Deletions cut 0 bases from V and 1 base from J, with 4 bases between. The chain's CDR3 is CAWSVSAKNIQYF. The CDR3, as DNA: TGTGCCTGGAGTGTGAGTGCCAAAAACATTCAGTACTTC.

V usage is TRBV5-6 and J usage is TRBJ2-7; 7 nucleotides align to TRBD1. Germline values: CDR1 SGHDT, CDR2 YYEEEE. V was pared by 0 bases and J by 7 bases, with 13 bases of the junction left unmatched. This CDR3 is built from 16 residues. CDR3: CASSLGFSGQLGEQYF. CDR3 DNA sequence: TGTGCCAGCAGCTTGGGGTTTTCGGGACAGTTAGGTGAGCAGTACTTC.

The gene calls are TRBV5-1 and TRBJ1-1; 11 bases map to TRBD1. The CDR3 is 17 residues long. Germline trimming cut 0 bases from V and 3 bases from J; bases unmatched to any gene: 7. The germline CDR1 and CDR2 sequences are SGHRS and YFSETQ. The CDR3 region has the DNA TGCGCCAGCAGCTTGGCCGGGACAGGGGGTTGGGACACTGAAGCTTTCTTT. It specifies CASSLAGTGGWDTEAFF.

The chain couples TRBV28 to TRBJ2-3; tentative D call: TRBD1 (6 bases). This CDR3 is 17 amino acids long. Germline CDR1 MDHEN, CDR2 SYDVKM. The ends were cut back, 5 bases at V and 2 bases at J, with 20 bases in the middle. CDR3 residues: CASSAPSTGQPTDTQYF. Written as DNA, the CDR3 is TGTGCCAGCAGTGCACCATCCACGGGACAACCCACAGATACGCAGTATTTT.

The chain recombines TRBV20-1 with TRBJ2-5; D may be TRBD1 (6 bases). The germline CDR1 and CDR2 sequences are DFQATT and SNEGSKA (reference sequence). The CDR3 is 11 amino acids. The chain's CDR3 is CSSYREETQYF. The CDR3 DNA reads TGCAGCTCTTACAGGGAGGAGACCCAGTACTTC.

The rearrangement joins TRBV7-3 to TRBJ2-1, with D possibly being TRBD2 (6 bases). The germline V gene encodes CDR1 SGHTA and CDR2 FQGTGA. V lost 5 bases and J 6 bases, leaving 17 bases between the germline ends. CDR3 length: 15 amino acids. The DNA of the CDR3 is TGTGCCAGCAGCCCCGTGGGGGGTCTGGGCAATGAGCAGTTCTTC. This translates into CASSPVGGLGNEQFF.

CDR3 bases: TGTGCCAGCAGCCCCACTCTGGACAGCGCTAACTATGGCTACACCTTC. Its translation: CASSPTLDSANYGYTF. The chain couples TRBV7-2 to TRBJ1-2; D is perhaps TRBD1 (6 bases). The CDR3 is made up of 16 amino acids. The germline V gene encodes CDR1 SGHTA and CDR2 FQGNSA. Trimming took 5 bases from V and 0 from J, leaving 16 bases between them.

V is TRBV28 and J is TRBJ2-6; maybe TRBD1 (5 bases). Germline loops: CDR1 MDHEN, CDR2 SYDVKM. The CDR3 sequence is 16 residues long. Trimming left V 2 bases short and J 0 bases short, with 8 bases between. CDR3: CASSLPGHSGANVLTF. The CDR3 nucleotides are TGTGCCAGCAGTTTACCAGGACACTCTGGGGCCAACGTCCTGACTTTC.

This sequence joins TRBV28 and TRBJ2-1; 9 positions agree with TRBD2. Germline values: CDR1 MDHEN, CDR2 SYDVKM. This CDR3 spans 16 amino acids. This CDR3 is CATSSQTSGPYNEQFF. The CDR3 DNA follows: TGTGCAACCAGCAGTCAAACTAGCGGGCCCTACAATGAGCAGTTCTTC. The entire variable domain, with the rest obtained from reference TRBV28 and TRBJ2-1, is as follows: DVKVTQSSRYLVKRTGEKVFLECVQDMDHENMFWYRQDPGLGLRLIYFSYDVKMKEKGDIPEGYSVSREKKERFSLILESASTNQTSMYLCATSSQTSGPYNEQFFGPGTRLTVL.

CDR3 coding DNA: TGTGCCAGTAGGGGAGATTTGCAGCTCTCTGGGGCCAACGTCCTGACTTTC. This gives the protein CASRGDLQLSGANVLTF. V is TRBV19 and J is TRBJ2-6, with D perhaps TRBD2 (5 bases). Trimming stripped 6 bases from V and 0 bases from J, with 15 bases between. The CDR3 length is 17 residues. CDR1 LNHDA and CDR2 SQIVND come from the germline V gene (reference sequence).

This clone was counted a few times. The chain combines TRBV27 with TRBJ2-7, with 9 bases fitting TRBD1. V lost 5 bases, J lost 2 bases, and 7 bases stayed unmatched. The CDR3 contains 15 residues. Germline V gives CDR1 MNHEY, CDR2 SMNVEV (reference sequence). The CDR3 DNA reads TGTGCCAGCAGTCGACGGACAGGGGAAACCTACGAGCAGTACTTC. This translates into CASSRRTGETYEQYF.

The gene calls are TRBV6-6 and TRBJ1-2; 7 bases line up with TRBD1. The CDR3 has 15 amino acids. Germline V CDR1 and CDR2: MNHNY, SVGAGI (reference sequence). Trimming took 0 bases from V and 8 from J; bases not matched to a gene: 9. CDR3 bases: TGTGCCAGCAGTTACTCGAAGGCGACAGGGACGGGCTACACCTTC. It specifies CASSYSKATGTGYTF.

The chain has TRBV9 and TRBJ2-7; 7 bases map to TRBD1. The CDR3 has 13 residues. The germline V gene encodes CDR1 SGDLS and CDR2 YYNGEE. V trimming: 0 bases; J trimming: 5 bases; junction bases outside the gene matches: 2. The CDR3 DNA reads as TGTGCCAGCAGCGTAGACAGGGGCGACGAGCAGTACTTC. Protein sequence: CASSVDRGDEQYF.

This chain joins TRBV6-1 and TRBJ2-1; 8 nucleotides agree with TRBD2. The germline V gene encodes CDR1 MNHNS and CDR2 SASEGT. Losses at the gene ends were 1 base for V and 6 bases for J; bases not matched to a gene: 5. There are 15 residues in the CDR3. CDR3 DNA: TGTGCCAGCAGTGAAGGGACTAGCCGGTTCAATGAGCAGTTCTTC. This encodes CASSEGTSRFNEQFF.

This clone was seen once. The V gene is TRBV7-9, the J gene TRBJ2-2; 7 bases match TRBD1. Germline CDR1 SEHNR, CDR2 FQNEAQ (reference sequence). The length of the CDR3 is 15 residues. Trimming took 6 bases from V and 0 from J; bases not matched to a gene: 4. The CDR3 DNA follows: TGTGCCAGCAGACCAGGGACAGCGAACACCGGGGAGCTGTTTTTT. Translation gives CASRPGTANTGELFF. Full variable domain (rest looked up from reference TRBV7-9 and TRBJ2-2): DTGVSQNPRHKITKRGQNVTFRCDPISEHNRLYWYRQTLGQGPEFLTYFQNEAQLEKSRLLSDRFSAERPKGSFSTLEIQRTEQGDSAMYLCASRPGTANTGELFFGEGSRLTVL.

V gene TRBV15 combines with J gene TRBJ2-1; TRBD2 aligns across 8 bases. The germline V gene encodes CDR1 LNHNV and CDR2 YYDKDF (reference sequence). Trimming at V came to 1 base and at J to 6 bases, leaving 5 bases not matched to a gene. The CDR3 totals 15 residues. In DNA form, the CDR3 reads TGTGCCACCAGCAGAGTTAGCGGGAACCCCAATGAGCAGTTCTTC. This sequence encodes CATSRVSGNPNEQFF.

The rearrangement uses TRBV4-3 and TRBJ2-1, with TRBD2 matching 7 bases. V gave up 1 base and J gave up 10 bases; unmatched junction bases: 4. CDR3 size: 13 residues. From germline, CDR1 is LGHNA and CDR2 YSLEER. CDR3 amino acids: CASSQGWGGEQFF. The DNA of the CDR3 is TGCGCCAGCAGCCAAGGTTGGGGGGGGGAGCAGTTCTTC.

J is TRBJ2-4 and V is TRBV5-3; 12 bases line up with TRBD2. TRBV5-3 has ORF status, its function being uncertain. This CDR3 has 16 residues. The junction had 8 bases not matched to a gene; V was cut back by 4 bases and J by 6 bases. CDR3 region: CARSIRTSGILNIQYF. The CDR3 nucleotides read TGTGCCAGAAGCATCCGGACTAGCGGGATCCTAAACATTCAGTACTTC.

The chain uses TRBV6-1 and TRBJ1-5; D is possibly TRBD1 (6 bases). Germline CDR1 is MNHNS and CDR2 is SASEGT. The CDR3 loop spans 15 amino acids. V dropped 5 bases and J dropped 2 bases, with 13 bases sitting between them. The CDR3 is CASSQQGRGNQPQHF. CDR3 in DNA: TGTGCCAGCAGTCAACAGGGAAGAGGCAATCAGCCCCAGCATTTT.

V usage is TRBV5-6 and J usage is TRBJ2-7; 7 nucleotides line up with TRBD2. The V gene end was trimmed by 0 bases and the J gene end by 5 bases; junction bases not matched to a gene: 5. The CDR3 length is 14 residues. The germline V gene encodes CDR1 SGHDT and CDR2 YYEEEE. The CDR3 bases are TGTGCCAGCAGCTTGGCGGGGGGAAATCACGAGCAGTACTTC. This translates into CASSLAGGNHEQYF.

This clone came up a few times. CDR3 DNA sequence: TGTGCCATCTCATCGGGACAGGGAGGGCTGGAATCACCCCTCCACTTT. It specifies CAISSGQGGLESPLHF. The V and J genes are TRBV10-3 and TRBJ1-6, with 9 bases lining up with TRBD1. CDR3 length: 16 residues. V shed 8 bases, J shed 10 bases, and the junction held 15 bases outside the gene matches. CDR1 and CDR2 from the germline V gene are ENHRY and SYGVKD.

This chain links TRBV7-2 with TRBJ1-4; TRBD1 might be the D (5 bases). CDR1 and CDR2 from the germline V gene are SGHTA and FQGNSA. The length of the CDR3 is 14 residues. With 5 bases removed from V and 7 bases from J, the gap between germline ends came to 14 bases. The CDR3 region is CASSLGHVGEKLFF. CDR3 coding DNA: TGTGCCAGCAGCCTTGGACATGTGGGTGAAAAACTGTTTTTT.

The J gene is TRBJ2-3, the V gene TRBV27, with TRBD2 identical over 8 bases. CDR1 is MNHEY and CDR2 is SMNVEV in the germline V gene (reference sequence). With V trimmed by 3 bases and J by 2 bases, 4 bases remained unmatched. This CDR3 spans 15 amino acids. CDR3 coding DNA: TGTGCCAGCAGTTTCGGACTAGCTTACACAGATACGCAGTATTTT. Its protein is CASSFGLAYTDTQYF.

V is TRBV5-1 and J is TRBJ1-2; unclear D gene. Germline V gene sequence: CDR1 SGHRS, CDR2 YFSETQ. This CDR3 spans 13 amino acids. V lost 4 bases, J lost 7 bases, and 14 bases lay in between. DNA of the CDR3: TGCGCCAGCAGCCTCTCGTGGCTGGCTGGCTACACCTTC. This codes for CASSLSWLAGYTF.

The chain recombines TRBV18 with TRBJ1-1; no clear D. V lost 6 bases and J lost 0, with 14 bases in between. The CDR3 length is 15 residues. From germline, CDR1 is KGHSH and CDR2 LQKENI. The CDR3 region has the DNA TGTGCCAGCTCCGTTCGGGTGAAACTGAACACTGAAGCTTTCTTT. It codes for CASSVRVKLNTEAFF.